This TCR beta chain was captured in a study of shared clonotypes between healthy human individuals. Study-wide background: Three men and a couple of women, aged 18 to 49, were donors.

Profiling relied on immunoSEQ multiplex PCR, and the TCRdb table lists in-frame clones only, not all of them. The table has roughly 2.1 million clones, about 93% seen once. Germline lookup yields CDR1 MNHEY and CDR2 SVGAGI. There are 13 residues in the CDR3. In this sample, this clone turned up once. Its antigen is not identified. Whole-study results and caveats: What limited the represented genetic and exposure-history diversity was the small number of donors. Generation probabilities were higher for clonotypes shared across all four sorted-subset donors than for unshared ones. Roughly 5% of naive CD4 clonotypes were shared across a handful of donors.

Naive CD8 populations comprised CD45RO-negative cells positively selected for CCR7, excluding terminally differentiated effector memory CD45RA+ cells. The sequenced material came from naive CD8+ T cells from PBMCs. The V and J genes are TRBV6-5 and TRBJ2-5; D remains ambiguous. Matching the DNA end better, TRBJ2-7 makes the J call doubtful. The TCR sequence derives from a man between 18 and 29 years old in good health. Some clones in this sample may be carry-over from other donors' samples. The DNA for the CDR3 is TGTGCCAGCAGTTACTATTCGGGCTACGAGCAGTACTTC. It is translated as CASSYYSGYEQYF.